This T cell receptor beta chain was identified during a study of blood T cell repertoires in COVID-19. Trimming took 7 bases from V and 1 from J, leaving 16 bases between them. The CDR3 spans 15 residues. Germline V gene lookup returns CDR1 MNHEY and CDR2 SVGAGI. Generated by immunoSEQ multiplex PCR, the TCRdb table keeps only in-frame clones and is missing some. The sample includes around 64,000 clones, 80% to 90% of them seen just once. This chain connects TRBV6-5 to TRBJ1-2; TRBD1 is a possible D gene (6 bases). The sequencing input was peripheral blood. The source of this sequence is a man aged 50 to 60 with active COVID-19. In nucleotides, the CDR3 is TGTGCCAGCACTAGCGGCAGGGGAAATAACTATGGCTACACCTTC. It specifies CASTSGRGNNYGYTF.